This is a list of T cell receptor beta chains from one sample in a study of cytomegalovirus exposure and HLA in healthy donors. Method: immunoSEQ multiplex PCR; TCRdb's copy keeps in-frame clones and lacks some. The specimen's table records around 130,000 clones. The sequenced sample consisted of PBMCs. The origin of the receptors is a woman in her thirties or forties in good health and CMV-seronegative. CDR3s include the opening cysteine and the closing phenylalanine or tryptophan. Each record gives: D gene, CDR3 length, V gene, J gene, CDR3 DNA, CDR3 protein. The D gene is left open where the match is weak.

>.|14|TRBV4-3|TRBJ2-7
TGCGCCAGCAGCCAACGGGAAGGGACCTACGAGCAGTACTTC
CASSQREGTYEQYF
>TRBD1|15|TRBV6-5|TRBJ1-6
TGTGCCAGCAGTTACCGACAGGGAGGAGGTTCACCCCTCCACTTT
CASSYRQGGGSPLHF
>TRBD1|14|TRBV5-1|TRBJ1-6
TGCGCCAGCAGCTCGGGACAGCTTAATTCACCCCTCCACTTT
CASSSGQLNSPLHF
>TRBD2|15|TRBV10-2|TRBJ2-5
TGCGCCAGCAGTGGAGCGGGGGGCCACCAAGAGACCCAGTACTTC
CASSGAGGHQETQYF
>.|15|TRBV29-1|TRBJ1-2
TGCAGTGTAGTCCGAGGCCCTGGTGGCGGCTATGGCTACACCTTC
CSVVRGPGGGYGYTF
>TRBD1|15|TRBV7-2|TRBJ1-1
TGTGCCAGCAGCTTATACACAGGGGGCTGGACTGAAGCTTTCTTT
CASSLYTGGWTEAFF
>TRBD2|14|TRBV7-2|TRBJ2-7
TGTGCCAGCAGCTATCAGGGACTAGCCTACGAGCAGTACTTC
CASSYQGLAYEQYF
>.|15|TRBV13|TRBJ2-7
TGTGCCAGCAGCTCTCTGGGGGCAGGGGTCAACGAGCAGTACTTC
CASSSLGAGVNEQYF
>TRBD1|15|TRBV7-2|TRBJ2-7
TGTGCCAGCAGCTTGGGGACAGGGGGCCTATACGAGCAGTACTTC
CASSLGTGGLYEQYF
>.|15|TRBV4-2|TRBJ1-1
TGTGCCAGCAGCCAAGAAAGAGGCCTGAACACTGAAGCTTTCTTT
CASSQERGLNTEAFF
>TRBD1|19|TRBV4-1|TRBJ1-3
TGCGCCAGCAGCCAAGACCGGGACAGGGGGCTTGGAAGAGGAAACACCATATATTTT
CASSQDRDRGLGRGNTIYF
>TRBD1|16|TRBV7-9|TRBJ2-3
TGTGCCAGCAGCCGGGACAGGGTGCGTCGCACAGATACGCAGTATTTT
CASSRDRVRRTDTQYF
>TRBD2|14|TRBV4-2|TRBJ2-1
TGTGCCAGCAGCCCGGGACTAGCGGGCAATGAGCAGTTCTTC
CASSPGLAGNEQFF
>.|14|TRBV6-6|TRBJ1-1
TGTGCCAGCAGTTACTCGACAGCGAACACTGAAGCTTTCTTT
CASSYSTANTEAFF
>TRBD2|15|TRBV2|TRBJ2-7
TGTGCCAGCAGTCCAGGGACTAGCGGCGCCTACGAGCAGTACTTC
CASSPGTSGAYEQYF
>.|15|TRBV28|TRBJ2-2
TGTGCCAGCAGTTTATCTTGGGCAGCAAGCGGGGAGCTGTTTTTT
CASSLSWAASGELFF
>TRBD2|17|TRBV27|TRBJ2-5
TGTGCCAGCAGCCCTCTGACTAGCGGGGGTTTCGGCGAGACCCAGTACTTC
CASSPLTSGGFGETQYF
>.|17|TRBV19|TRBJ1-5
TGTGCCAGTAGTATAGCCGGGGCAGGAGGGAGCAATCAGCCCCAGCATTTT
CASSIAGAGGSNQPQHF
>TRBD1|14|TRBV10-3|TRBJ1-6
TGTGCCACTACCCCCGGACAGGAGAATTCACCCCTCCACTTT
CATTPGQENSPLHF
>.|15|TRBV5-4|TRBJ1-3
TGTGCCAGCAGCTTGGCCGGTAGCTCTGGAAACACCATATATTTT
CASSLAGSSGNTIYF
>.|16|TRBV5-4|TRBJ2-6
TGTGCCAGCAGCCGCGGGCAGAACTCTGGGGCCAACGTCCTGACTTTC
CASSRGQNSGANVLTF
>.|13|TRBV28|TRBJ1-2
TGTGCCAGCAATCCTCCAGGGATAAATGGCTACACCTTC
CASNPPGINGYTF
>.|13|TRBV7-9|TRBJ1-1
TGTGCCAGCAGCCCTCAGCGGGGCGCGCAGGCTTTCTTT
CASSPQRGAQAFF
>.|11|TRBV20-1|TRBJ1-5
TGCAGTGCTGTCAGCGGGGGACCCCAGCATTTT
CSAVSGGPQHF
>.|14|TRBV5-6|TRBJ1-5
TGTGCCAGCAGCTTGACAGCCACGAATCAGCCCCAGCATTTT
CASSLTATNQPQHF
>TRBD2|17|TRBV5-4|TRBJ2-3
TGTGCCAGCAGCTGGACTAGCGGGGGGTCTAGCACAGATACGCAGTATTTT
CASSWTSGGSSTDTQYF
>.|11|TRBV20-1|TRBJ2-3
TGCAGTGCTAGCCTTGGCGATACGCAGTATTTT
CSASLGDTQYF
>TRBD1|16|TRBV2|TRBJ1-3
TGTGCCAGCATCACAGGGGGCCAGGTCTCTGGAAACACCATATATTTT
CASITGGQVSGNTIYF
>TRBD1|15|TRBV7-2|TRBJ1-3
TGTGCCAGCAGCACTCGGACAGGGACTGGAAACACCATATATTTT
CASSTRTGTGNTIYF